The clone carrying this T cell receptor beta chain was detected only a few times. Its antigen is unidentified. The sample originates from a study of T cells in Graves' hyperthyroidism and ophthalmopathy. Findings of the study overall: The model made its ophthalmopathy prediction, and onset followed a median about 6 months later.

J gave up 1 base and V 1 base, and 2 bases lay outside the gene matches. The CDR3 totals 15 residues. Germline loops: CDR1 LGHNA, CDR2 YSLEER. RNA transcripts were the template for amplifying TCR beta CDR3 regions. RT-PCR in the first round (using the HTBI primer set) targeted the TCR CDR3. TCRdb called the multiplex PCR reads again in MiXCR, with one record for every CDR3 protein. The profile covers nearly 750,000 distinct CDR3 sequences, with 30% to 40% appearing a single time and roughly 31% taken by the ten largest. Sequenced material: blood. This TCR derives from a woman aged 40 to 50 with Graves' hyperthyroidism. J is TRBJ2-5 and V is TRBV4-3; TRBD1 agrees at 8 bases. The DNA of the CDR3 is TGCGCCAGCAGCCAAGGGACAGGGTCCCAAGAGACCCAGTACTTC. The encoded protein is CASSQGTGSQETQYF.